Listed here are 15 T cell receptor beta chains from one sample, sequenced in a study of blood T cell repertoires in COVID-19 (dated by TCRdb to about 2020). The library was built by means of the immunoSEQ multiplex PCR assay. This is the immuneACCESS table as TCRdb keeps it, with only in-frame sequences that have V and J called. A part of the clones is gone; compared with another copy, unresolved V genes explain less than half, and the rest is unexplained. The sample records tens of thousands of clones, about 70% of which are singletons. The ten biggest clones cover approximately 9% of the sample. Sequenced sample: peripheral blood. The origin of the receptors is a woman between 65 and 79 years old with acute or convalescent COVID-19.

This clone was recorded a few times. The chain is built from TRBV28 and TRBJ2-6; TRBD1 matches at 8 bases. J was trimmed by 3 bases and V by 6 bases; bases with no gene match: 4. Germline V gives CDR1 MDHEN, CDR2 SYDVKM. This CDR3 is 15 amino acids long. CDR3 in DNA: TGTGCCAGCAGCACTACAGGGGGTGGGGCCAACGTCCTGACTTTC. It encodes CASSTTGGGANVLTF.

This chain uses TRBV19 with TRBJ2-2, with 8 bases matching TRBD2. This CDR3 has 19 residues. Germline loops: CDR1 LNHDA, CDR2 SQIVND (reference sequence). Trimming took 5 bases from V and 5 from J; bases not matched to a gene: 19. CDR3 DNA sequence: TGTGCCAGTAGTCAAAAGACTAGCGCGATCCCAATGGGGACCGGGGAGCTGTTTTTT. It is translated as CASSQKTSAIPMGTGELFF.

The gene calls are TRBV5-5 and TRBJ2-7, with 10 bases lining up with TRBD1. With V trimmed by 4 bases and J by 4 bases, 5 bases remained unmatched. The CDR3 length is 14 residues. Germline CDR1 and CDR2: SGHKS and YYEKEE (reference sequence). CDR3 amino acids: CASSVSGQGYEQYF. CDR3 coding DNA: TGTGCCAGCAGCGTGTCGGGACAGGGGTACGAGCAGTACTTC.

V is TRBV28 and J is TRBJ2-7, with D perhaps matching TRBD1 (5 bases). This CDR3 contains 15 residues. The ends were cut back, 3 bases at V and 2 bases at J, with 14 bases in the middle. Per the germline V gene, CDR1 is MDHEN and CDR2 is SYDVKM. CDR3 protein: CASSFGQDTTYEQYF. The CDR3 bases are TGTGCCAGCAGTTTCGGGCAGGACACTACCTACGAGCAGTACTTC.

This chain joins TRBV19 and TRBJ1-1, with D tentatively TRBD1 (5 bases). This CDR3 is 15 amino acids long. The V and J ends lost 4 bases and 1 base respectively, with 13 bases between them. Germline assignment: CDR1 LNHDA and CDR2 SQIVND (reference sequence). CDR3 region: CASSTGAGGNTEAFF. The CDR3 bases are TGTGCCAGTAGTACCGGTGCGGGGGGGAACACTGAAGCTTTCTTT.

V usage is TRBV28 and J usage is TRBJ2-7; D unclear. Between the trimmed V and J ends, which lost 1 base and 0 bases, there was a span of 4 bases. Germline CDR1 and CDR2: MDHEN and SYDVKM. The CDR3 runs to 13 residues. The CDR3 spells CASSLSSSYEQYF. For the CDR3, the DNA is TGTGCCAGCAGTTTATCTAGCTCCTACGAGCAGTACTTC. The full variable domain, its missing parts supplied by reference TRBV28 and TRBJ2-7, is DVKVTQSSRYLVKRTGEKVFLECVQDMDHENMFWYRQDPGLGLRLIYFSYDVKMKEKGDIPEGYSVSREKKERFSLILESASTNQTSMYLCASSLSSSYEQYFGPGTRLTVT.

The rearrangement joins TRBV2 to TRBJ1-4, with D maybe TRBD1 (5 bases). V was clipped by 6 bases and J by 4 bases, with 12 bases between them. The germline V gene has CDR1 SNHLY and CDR2 FYNNEI. The CDR3 has 14 amino acids. The CDR3 DNA follows: TGTGCCAGCAGCTTTGACAGCGTTAATGAAAAACTGTTTTTT. This sequence encodes CASSFDSVNEKLFF.

The chain joins TRBV25-1 to TRBJ2-1; D is ambiguous. V lost 1 base and J lost 9, with 7 bases in between. Per germline, CDR1 MGHDK and CDR2 SYGVNS. The CDR3 loop spans 12 amino acids. The CDR3, as DNA: TGTGCCAGCAGTGAATTTAGTGGTGAGCAGTTCTTC. Amino acids: CASSEFSGEQFF.

The chain joins TRBV3-1 (or the pseudogene TRBV3-2) to TRBJ2-4, with 8 bases aligning to TRBD1. V lost 1 base and J lost 15; bases outside the gene matches: 5. This CDR3 has 12 amino acids. Germline values: CDR1 LGHDT, CDR2 YNNKEL (reference sequence). This chain's CDR3 is CASSQADRGTYF. The CDR3 nucleotides are TGTGCCAGCAGCCAAGCTGACAGGGGAACGTACTTC.

The chain recombines TRBV11-2 with TRBJ2-7, with 13 nucleotides matching TRBD2. The J segment lost 2 bases and the V segment lost 5 bases, leaving 6 bases of the junction unmatched. This CDR3 comprises 16 residues. CDR1 is SGHAT and CDR2 is FQNNGV in the germline V gene. As DNA, the CDR3 is TGTGCCAGCAGCCCGGGGACTAGCGGGAAGGCCTACGAGCAGTACTTC. It encodes CASSPGTSGKAYEQYF.

CDR3 in DNA: TGCGCCAGCAGCACAAGCGGGGGCGGGGCAGAGACCCAGTACTTC. Translation: CASSTSGGGAETQYF. This rearrangement joins TRBV4-1 to TRBJ2-5, with 8 bases fitting TRBD2. Germline lookup yields CDR1 MGHRA and CDR2 YSYEKL. Losses at the gene ends were 5 bases for V and 4 bases for J; bases not matched to a gene: 9. The CDR3 totals 15 residues.

V usage is TRBV19 and J usage is TRBJ2-6; TRBD1 aligns across 7 bases. This CDR3 comprises 16 residues. V was clipped by 3 bases and J by 0 bases; unmatched bases: 2. CDR1 LNHDA and CDR2 SQIVND come from the germline V gene (reference sequence). The CDR3 nucleotides read TGTGCCAGTAGTATGGGACAGAGCTCTGGGGCCAACGTCCTGACTTTC. Protein: CASSMGQSSGANVLTF.

This clone was observed once. The chain is built from TRBV4-3 and TRBJ2-1; 8 bases agree with TRBD2. The CDR3 runs to 14 residues. V gave up 4 bases and J gave up 6 bases; unmatched junction bases: 5. In germline, CDR1 is LGHNA, CDR2 YSLEER. As DNA, the CDR3 is TGCGCCAGCAGCCTTACGAGCGGGAGCAATGAGCAGTTCTTC. This sequence encodes CASSLTSGSNEQFF.

The gene calls are TRBV5-1 and TRBJ2-1; 11 bases agree with TRBD1. Looked up from germline, CDR1 is SGHRS and CDR2 is YFSETQ. The CDR3 consists of 15 residues. J gave up 3 bases and V 4 bases, and 3 bases lay outside the gene matches. The chain's CDR3 is CASSLGTGGYNEQFF. The CDR3 nucleotides read TGCGCCAGCAGCCTCGGGACAGGGGGCTACAATGAGCAGTTCTTC.

Only one count was recorded for this clone. CDR3 region: CASSLEGLAGSGELFF. The DNA for the CDR3 is TGTGCCAGCAGCTTGGAGGGACTAGCGGGAAGCGGGGAGCTGTTTTTT. V and J are TRBV7-6 and TRBJ2-2; 13 bases line up with TRBD2. Trimming cost V 3 bases and J 7 bases; bases outside gene matches: 5. The CDR3 spans 16 residues. Germline V gene sequence: CDR1 SGHVS, CDR2 FNYEAQ.